The 9 T cell receptor beta chains below all came from one sample that was sequenced in a study of blood T cells in healthy people across ages. For the second PCR, which ran for 7 to 11 cycles, a sample-barcoded 5' primer and a J-beta primer mix were used. TCRdb re-analysed the 5' RACE reads in MiXCR, keeping a single row per CDR3 protein. The sample includes about 1.6 million distinct CDR3 sequences, around 36% seen only once; the top ten take about 11%. Sequencing input: blood. Every receptor here comes from a woman aged 25 to 39 in good health.

In its sample, this clonotype was seen a few times. This chain links TRBV6-2 or TRBV6-3 with TRBJ2-3, with 16 bases identical to TRBD2. Germline CDR1 MNHEY, CDR2 SVGEGT. V was pared by 1 base and J by 1 base, with 5 bases of the junction left unmatched. The CDR3 is 19 amino acids. CDR3 residues: CASSYFPGLAGGGTDTQYF. The CDR3, as DNA: TGTGCCAGCAGTTACTTCCCGGGACTAGCGGGAGGGGGCACAGATACGCAGTATTTT.

V usage is TRBV12-3 or TRBV12-4 and J usage is TRBJ2-1; tentative D call: TRBD2 (5 bases). There are 13 residues in the CDR3. With 6 bases removed from V and 6 bases from J, the gap between germline ends came to 12 bases. Written as DNA, the CDR3 is TGTGCCAGCAGCTGGACTTCTAGCAATGAGCAGTTCTTC. It yields the protein CASSWTSSNEQFF.

The chain recombines TRBV7-6 with TRBJ2-7, with 12 bases aligning to TRBD1. This CDR3 has 16 amino acids. Germline V gene data show CDR1 as SGHVS and CDR2 as FNYEAQ. J was trimmed by 5 bases and V by 1 base; bases with no gene match: 6. The CDR3 sequence: CASSLESGQGADEQYF. For the CDR3, the DNA is TGTGCCAGCAGCTTAGAATCGGGACAGGGGGCCGACGAGCAGTACTTC.

This clonotype turned up a few times. The chain uses TRBV11-2 and TRBJ2-2, with D uncertain. Germline loops: CDR1 SGHAT, CDR2 FQNNGV. The CDR3 has 15 amino acids. V lost 0 bases and J lost 7, with 12 bases in between. The CDR3: CASSLDPLSLGELFF. The CDR3 DNA follows: TGTGCCAGCAGCTTAGACCCTTTGAGTCTCGGGGAGCTGTTTTTT.

The CDR3 bases are TGTGCCTGGAGTGTCGGGACAGGCAGTAATGAAAAACTGTTTTTT. It is translated as CAWSVGTGSNEKLFF. The V and J genes are TRBV30 and TRBJ1-4, with 8 bases identical to TRBD1. The CDR3 has 15 amino acids. Trimming took 0 bases from V and 4 from J; bases not matched to a gene: 4. Germline lookup yields CDR1 GTSNPN and CDR2 SVGIG (reference sequence).

In its sample, this clonotype was seen a few times. The chain combines TRBV9 with TRBJ2-3; 7 bases fit TRBD2. Trimming removed 4 bases from V and 8 bases from J; junction bases left unmatched: 13. The CDR3 runs to 15 residues. Germline CDR1 SGDLS, CDR2 YYNGEE. This CDR3 reads CASSPTGGTPGTQYF. CDR3 sequence (DNA): TGTGCCAGCAGCCCGACGGGAGGAACGCCGGGTACGCAGTATTTT.

The chain employs TRBV12-3 or TRBV12-4 and TRBJ2-5, with D perhaps matching TRBD1 (5 bases). This CDR3 region has 14 residues. Trimming cost V 5 bases and J 3 bases, with 13 bases left between them. This CDR3 reads CASSMEGAEETQYF. The DNA for the CDR3 is TGTGCCAGCAGTATGGAAGGGGCGGAAGAGACCCAGTACTTC.

The chain has TRBV27 and TRBJ2-3; no reliable D call. This CDR3 region has 13 residues. CDR1 and CDR2 (germline): MNHEY, SMNVEV (reference sequence). Deletions cut 5 bases from V and 3 bases from J, with 9 bases between. The CDR3 DNA follows: TGTGCCAGCAGTGCATTAAGTACAGATACGCAGTATTTT. This translates into CASSALSTDTQYF.

This clonotype was picked up a small number of times. V usage is TRBV30 and J usage is TRBJ2-5, with D possibly being TRBD2 (5 bases). There are 16 residues in the CDR3. V dropped 2 bases and J dropped 1 base, with 17 bases sitting between them. Per the germline V gene, CDR1 is GTSNPN and CDR2 is SVGIG (reference sequence). DNA for the CDR3: TGTGCCTGGAGTTCTGCCGGAGCGGTGCGCCAAGAGACCCAGTACTTC. Its protein is CAWSSAGAVRQETQYF.